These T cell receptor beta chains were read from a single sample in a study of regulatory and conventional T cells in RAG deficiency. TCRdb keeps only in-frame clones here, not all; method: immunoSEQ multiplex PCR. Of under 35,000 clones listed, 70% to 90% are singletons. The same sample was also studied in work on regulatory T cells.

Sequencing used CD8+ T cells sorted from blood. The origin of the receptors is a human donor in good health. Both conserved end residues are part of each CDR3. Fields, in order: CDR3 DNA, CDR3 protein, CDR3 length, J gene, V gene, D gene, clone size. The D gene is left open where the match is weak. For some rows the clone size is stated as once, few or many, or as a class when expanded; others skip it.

DNA: TGTGCCAGCAGCCAACAGCAGATGAACACTGAAGCTTTCTTT
CDR3: CASSQQQMNTEAFF
length: 14
J: TRBJ1-1
V: TRBV13
D: NA
size: NA

DNA: TGTGCCAGCAGCGAGACAGGTAAAACTGAAGCTTTCTTT
CDR3: CASSETGKTEAFF
length: 13
J: TRBJ1-1
V: TRBV5-5
D: NA
size: NA

DNA: TGTGCCAGCAGCGAGGGACAGGGGATGAACACTGAAGCTTTCTTT
CDR3: CASSEGQGMNTEAFF
length: 15
J: TRBJ1-1
V: TRBV7-9
D: TRBD1
size: few

DNA: TGTGCCAGCAGTCAACAGGGTGGCTATGGCTACACCTTC
CDR3: CASSQQGGYGYTF
length: 13
J: TRBJ1-2
V: TRBV5-6
D: NA
size: NA

DNA: TGTGCCAGCAGCTCGGGAGTTCAGCAGCCCCAGCATTTT
CDR3: CASSSGVQQPQHF
length: 13
J: TRBJ1-5
V: TRBV7-8
D: NA
size: NA

DNA: TGTGCCAGCAGCTTGAAACCTGGCTATGGCTACACCTTC
CDR3: CASSLKPGYGYTF
length: 13
J: TRBJ1-2
V: TRBV7-9
D: NA
size: NA

DNA: TGTGCCAGCAGCCTGGGGACAGGGGGCGGGGGAGAGACCCAGTACTTC
CDR3: CASSLGTGGGGETQYF
length: 16
J: TRBJ2-5
V: TRBV7-8
D: TRBD1
size: NA

DNA: TGTGCCAGCAGCTTCCGGGACAGGGGGCTTGGAGAGACCCAGTACTTC
CDR3: CASSFRDRGLGETQYF
length: 16
J: TRBJ2-5
V: TRBV5-8
D: TRBD1
size: NA

DNA: TGTGCCAGCAGCTCCCCGGGACCCATGAACACCGGGGAGCTGTTTTTT
CDR3: CASSSPGPMNTGELFF
length: 16
J: TRBJ2-2
V: TRBV11-3
D: NA
size: NA

DNA: TGTGCCAGCTCACCAATGGGTAGCGGGAGGGCCTTGGAGTACAATGAGCAGTTCTTC
CDR3: CASSPMGSGRALEYNEQFF
length: 19
J: TRBJ2-1
V: TRBV18
D: TRBD2
size: NA

DNA: TGTGCCAGCAGCACCGGGACCAACTACGAGCAGTACTTC
CDR3: CASSTGTNYEQYF
length: 13
J: TRBJ2-7
V: TRBV7-9
D: NA
size: NA

DNA: TGCGCCAGCAGCCAAGAGGCAGTATCCGGATACGAACAGTACTTC
CDR3: CASSQEAVSGYEQYF
length: 15
J: TRBJ2-7
V: TRBV4-1
D: NA
size: NA

DNA: TGTGCCAGCAGCTCAACCACAGATACGCAGTATTTT
CDR3: CASSSTTDTQYF
length: 12
J: TRBJ2-3
V: TRBV5-4
D: NA
size: NA

DNA: TGTGCCAGCAGCCGAGCGGGAGGTACAGATACGCAGTATTTT
CDR3: CASSRAGGTDTQYF
length: 14
J: TRBJ2-3
V: TRBV9
D: TRBD2
size: once

DNA: TGTGCCAGCACCCCCGGCGGCGATGGCTACACCTTC
CDR3: CASTPGGDGYTF
length: 12
J: TRBJ1-2
V: TRBV6-1
D: NA
size: NA

DNA: TGTGCCTGGAGTGTACCGGGGAATCGAAATGAAAAACTGTTTTTT
CDR3: CAWSVPGNRNEKLFF
length: 15
J: TRBJ1-4
V: TRBV30
D: NA
size: NA

DNA: TGTGCCAGCAGTTCCGGCAGGGGGCAAGGGAATTCACCCCTCCACTTT
CDR3: CASSSGRGQGNSPLHF
length: 16
J: TRBJ1-6
V: TRBV6-5
D: TRBD1
size: few

DNA: TGTGCCAGCAGCTTAGCAGAACAGTTTGCCGGAGAGCTGTTTTTT
CDR3: CASSLAEQFAGELFF
length: 15
J: TRBJ2-2
V: TRBV7-8
D: NA
size: NA

DNA: TGTGCCAGCAGCTTAGGACAGGGAGGCCAGCCCCAGCATTTT
CDR3: CASSLGQGGQPQHF
length: 14
J: TRBJ1-5
V: TRBV7-7
D: TRBD1
size: NA

DNA: TGTGCCAGCAGCTTGATGGGGGGACAGCAAGAGACCCAGTACTTC
CDR3: CASSLMGGQQETQYF
length: 15
J: TRBJ2-5
V: TRBV13
D: NA
size: NA

DNA: TGTGCCAGCAGCTTAGCGTCGGCGAACACTGAAGCTTTCTTT
CDR3: CASSLASANTEAFF
length: 14
J: TRBJ1-1
V: TRBV11-3
D: NA
size: NA

DNA: TGTGCCAGCAGTTTCCCCGGTACGGGCGGGAATAACATTCAGTACTTC
CDR3: CASSFPGTGGNNIQYF
length: 16
J: TRBJ2-4
V: TRBV28
D: NA
size: NA